The clone carrying this TCR beta chain was counted at least ten times. These data belong to a study of spatial heterogeneity in lung cancer. TCRdb reprocessed the 5' RACE reads via MiXCR and lists one record per CDR3 protein. The sample holds about 78,000 distinct CDR3 sequences, 7% to 9% seen once. Time point of the sample: sample taken at primary tumor resection. Donors were 72 untreated early-stage non-small cell lung cancer patients. The ends were cut back, 5 bases at V and 1 base at J, with 12 bases in the middle. This CDR3 is built from 16 residues. The V gene's germline CDR1 is SEHNR and CDR2 FQNEAQ (reference sequence).

The starting material was PBMCs, obtained at surgery. This sequence was found in a male donor with early-stage non-small cell lung cancer. This chain joins TRBV7-9 and TRBJ2-6; D perhaps matches TRBD2 (5 bases). In DNA form, the CDR3 reads TGTGCCAGCAGCCCACCGAGAGGGTCTGGGGCCAACGTCCTGACTTTC. This sequence encodes CASSPPRGSGANVLTF.